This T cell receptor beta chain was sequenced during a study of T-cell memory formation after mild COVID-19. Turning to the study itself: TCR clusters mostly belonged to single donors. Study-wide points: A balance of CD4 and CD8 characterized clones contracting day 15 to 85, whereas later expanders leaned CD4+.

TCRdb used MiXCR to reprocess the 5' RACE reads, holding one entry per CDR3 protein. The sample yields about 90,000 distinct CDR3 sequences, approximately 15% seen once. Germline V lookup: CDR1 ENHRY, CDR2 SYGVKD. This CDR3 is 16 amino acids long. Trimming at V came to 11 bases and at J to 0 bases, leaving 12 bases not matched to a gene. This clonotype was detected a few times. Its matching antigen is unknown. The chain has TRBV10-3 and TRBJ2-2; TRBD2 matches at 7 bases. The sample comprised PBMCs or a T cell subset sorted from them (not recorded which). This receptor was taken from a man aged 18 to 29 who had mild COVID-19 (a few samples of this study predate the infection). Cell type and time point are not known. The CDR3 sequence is CAGAGEGPSNTGELFF. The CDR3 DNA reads TGTGCCGGCGCTGGGGAGGGGCCCTCGAACACCGGGGAGCTGTTTTTT.